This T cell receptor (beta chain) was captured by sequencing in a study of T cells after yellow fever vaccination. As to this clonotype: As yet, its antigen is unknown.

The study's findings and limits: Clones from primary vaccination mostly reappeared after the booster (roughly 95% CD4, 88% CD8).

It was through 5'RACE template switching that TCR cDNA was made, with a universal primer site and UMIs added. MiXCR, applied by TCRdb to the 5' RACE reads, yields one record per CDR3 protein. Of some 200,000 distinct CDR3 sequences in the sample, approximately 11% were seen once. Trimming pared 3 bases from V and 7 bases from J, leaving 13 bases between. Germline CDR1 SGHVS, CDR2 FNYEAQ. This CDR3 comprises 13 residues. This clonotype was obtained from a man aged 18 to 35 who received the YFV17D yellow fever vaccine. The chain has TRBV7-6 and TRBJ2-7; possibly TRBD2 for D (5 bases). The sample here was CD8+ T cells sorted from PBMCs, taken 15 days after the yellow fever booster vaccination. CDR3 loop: CASSFRPRGEQYF. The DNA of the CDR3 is TGTGCCAGCAGCTTCCGCCCGAGAGGGGAGCAGTACTTC.